These 10 T cell receptor beta chains came from one sample sequenced in a study of shared clonotypes between healthy human individuals. Repertoires were generated with immunoSEQ multiplex PCR, while TCRdb's copy carries only in-frame clones and drops some. Among about 1.1 million clones listed, about 72% were seen once. The sequenced sample was memory CD4+ T cells from PBMCs. Subset defined: CD45RA-negative fraction. The receptor set was obtained from a man between 18 and 35 years old in good health. Some clones in this sample may be carry-over from other donors' samples.

The gene calls are TRBV5-1 and TRBJ2-1; tentative D call: TRBD2 (5 bases). The CDR3 runs to 15 residues. V lost 1 base and J lost 7, with 15 bases in between. The V gene's germline CDR1 is SGHRS and CDR2 YFSETQ. In DNA, the CDR3 is TGCGCCAGCAGCTTGAGAGGGTCCGGCGAGAATGAGCAGTTCTTC. Translated, it gives CASSLRGSGENEQFF.

This clone appeared a single time. The chain has TRBV28 and TRBJ2-7; D possibly uses TRBD1 or TRBD2 (5 bases each). Germline CDR1 MDHEN, CDR2 SYDVKM. The CDR3 covers 14 residues. V gave up 6 bases and J gave up 2 bases, with 14 bases separating them. The CDR3 sequence is CASRLGTFPYEQYF. CDR3 in DNA: TGTGCCAGCAGACTCGGGACGTTCCCCTACGAGCAGTACTTC. Combining the CDR3 with reference TRBV28 and TRBJ2-7 gives the whole variable domain DVKVTQSSRYLVKRTGEKVFLECVQDMDHENMFWYRQDPGLGLRLIYFSYDVKMKEKGDIPEGYSVSREKKERFSLILESASTNQTSMYLCASRLGTFPYEQYFGPGTRLTVT.

Points on this clone: A far larger clone is a single base away, which makes a read error likely. The chain employs TRBV7-6 and TRBJ1-1; 9 positions match TRBD1. Germline values: CDR1 SGHVS, CDR2 FNYEAQ. CDR3 length: 13 residues. V lost 6 bases and J lost 1; bases outside the gene matches: 0. The CDR3 is CASRGQGNTEAFF. The CDR3 DNA sequence: TGTGCCAGCAGGGGACAGGGGAACACTGAAGCTTTCTTT. The full variable domain, completed using reference TRBV7-6 and TRBJ1-1, is GAGVSQSPRYKVTKRGQDVALRCDPISGHVSLYWYRQALGQGPEFLTYFNYEAQQDKSGLPNDRFSAERPEGSISTLTIQRTEQRDSAMYRCASRGQGNTEAFFGQGTRLTVV.

This clone showed up just a few times. The chain recombines TRBV11-2 with TRBJ1-5; D is unresolved. This CDR3 spans 13 amino acids. Trimming left V 0 bases short and J 7 bases short, with 7 bases between. Per germline, CDR1 SGHAT and CDR2 FQNNGV. The DNA for the CDR3 is TGTGCCAGCAGCTTAGATCTTGACCAGCCCCAGCATTTT. This gives the protein CASSLDLDQPQHF. The whole variable domain, filled in from reference TRBV11-2 and TRBJ1-5, reads EAGVAQSPRYKIIEKRQSVAFWCNPISGHATLYWYQQILGQGPKLLIQFQNNGVVDDSQLPKDRFSAERLKGVDSTLKIQPAKLEDSAVYLCASSLDLDQPQHFGDGTRLSIL.

This clone was detected once. In the same sample, other DNA sequences code for this CDR3. The chain employs TRBV6-1 and TRBJ1-5; D unresolved. V was shortened by 4 bases and J by 1 base, with 5 bases between the two germline ends. Germline V CDR1 and CDR2: MNHNS, SASEGT. The CDR3 is 13 residues long. CDR3 loop: CASSGRSNQPQHF. The CDR3 region has the DNA TGTGCCAGCAGTGGACGGAGCAATCAGCCCCAGCATTTT.

The V call is TRBV19, the J call TRBJ2-7; 7 bases are a match to TRBD1. The CDR3 covers 14 residues. Trimming removed 7 bases from V and 1 base from J; junction bases left unmatched: 7. CDR1 LNHDA and CDR2 SQIVND come from the germline V gene (reference sequence). The CDR3 is CASKSDRSSYEQYF. CDR3 nucleotide sequence: TGTGCCAGTAAATCGGACAGGTCGTCCTACGAGCAGTACTTC. The whole variable domain, remainder taken from reference TRBV19 and TRBJ2-7, is DGGITQSPKYLFRKEGQNVTLSCEQNLNHDAMYWYRQDPGQGLRLIYYSQIVNDFQKGDIAEGYSVSREKKESFPLTVTSAQKNPTAFYLCASKSDRSSYEQYFGPGTRLTVT.

This chain connects TRBV2 to TRBJ2-2; D call uncertain. This CDR3 is built from 12 residues. CDR1 is SNHLY and CDR2 is FYNNEI in the germline V gene. V gave up 10 bases and J gave up 3 bases, with 9 bases separating them. In nucleotides, the CDR3 is TGTGCCACCAAAGGCGACACCGGGGAGCTGTTTTTT. As protein: CATKGDTGELFF.

A single count supports this clone. The chain joins TRBV14 to TRBJ2-5, with 12 bases fitting TRBD2. Losses at the gene ends were 4 bases for V and 4 bases for J; bases not matched to a gene: 1. This CDR3 region has 14 residues. The germline V gene encodes CDR1 SGHDN and CDR2 FVKESK. CDR3 DNA sequence: TGTGCCAGCAGCCTGACTAGCGGGAGAGAGACCCAGTACTTC. This codes for CASSLTSGRETQYF.

The J gene is TRBJ2-5, the V gene TRBV5-4, with D perhaps matching TRBD2 (6 bases). The CDR3 loop spans 14 amino acids. The germline V gene has CDR1 SGHNT and CDR2 YYREEE (reference sequence). V shed 3 bases and J shed 4 bases, with 13 bases lying between them. CDR3 protein: CASSSAQEGETQYF. The CDR3 bases are TGTGCCAGCAGCTCCGCGCAGGAGGGAGAGACCCAGTACTTC.

In the case of this clone: This may stem from a read error, because a much larger clone lies one nucleotide away. The genes are TRBV7-2 and TRBJ1-3, with D possibly TRBD1 on 5 matching bases. The CDR3 sequence is 17 residues long. Trimming cost V 5 bases and J 0 bases, with 17 bases left between them. Germline CDR1 is SGHTA and CDR2 is FQGNSA. The CDR3 protein is CASSARQWALSGNTIYF. Written as DNA, the CDR3 is TGTGCCAGCAGCGCCCGACAGTGGGCTCTCTCTGGAAACACCATATATTTT.